The entry that follows covers one TCR beta chain sequence. The CDR3 runs to 15 residues. Germline V CDR1 and CDR2: LGHDT, YNNKEL (reference sequence). V dropped 2 bases and J dropped 6; count of bases not matched to a gene: 6. This record comes from a study of blood T cell repertoires in COVID-19. Study-level background: Acute and convalescent COVID-19 specimens originated in the United States, Italy and Spain. T cells, B-cell-depleted T cells, or PBMCs provided the cDNA or gDNA that served as material.

Per the study methods: Amplification of reference gene primers provided the estimated nucleated cell counts. The protocol was immunoSEQ multiplex PCR, while the TCRdb copy is restricted to in-frame clones and leaves out a portion. V and J calls and clone size are as listed in that table; D and trimming were resolved from the DNA. Among tens of thousands of clones listed, roughly 86% were seen once. This clonotype was obtained from a woman between 55 and 75 years old with acute or convalescent COVID-19. The chain has TRBV3-1 (or the pseudogene TRBV3-2) and TRBJ2-1, with 8 bases matching TRBD1. The sequencing sample was made of peripheral blood. CDR3 bases: TGTGCCAGCAGCCAACCGGGACAGGCCACCAATGAGCAGTTCTTC. It yields the protein CASSQPGQATNEQFF.